This TCR beta chain stems from a study of T cells in Graves' hyperthyroidism and ophthalmopathy. Study results and caveats: Prediction of ophthalmopathy progression came a median approximately 6.6 months pre-onset. A model built on 13 V-J features separated ophthalmopathy from stable hyperthyroidism.

Amplification of TCR beta CDR3 regions was performed using RNA transcripts as template. The HTBI primer set drove a first-round RT-PCR of the TCR CDR3. MiXCR, run by TCRdb on the multiplex PCR reads, gives a single entry per CDR3 protein. There are hundreds of thousands of distinct CDR3 sequences in the sample; 15% to 20% occur only once, and over 3.5% lies in the top ten. In its sample, this clonotype was seen many times. What it binds is unknown. CDR3 size: 17 residues. With V trimmed by 4 bases and J by 4 bases, 14 bases remained unmatched. Patients between 18 and 65 years old had hyperthyroidism, newly diagnosed and lasting under 2 months.

Specimen: blood. This TCR came from a woman in her 30s with Graves' hyperthyroidism. This rearrangement joins TRBV12-3 or TRBV12-4 to TRBJ2-3, with 7 positions matching TRBD1. The CDR3 region has the DNA TGTGCCAGCAGTTCCACCGCTAGGGGGCTGGTTGCAGATACGCAGTATTTT. Translation: CASSSTARGLVADTQYF.